Shown below are 32 T cell receptor beta chains from a single sample sequenced in a study of shared clonotypes between healthy human individuals. Data came from immunoSEQ multiplex PCR; TCRdb stores just in-frame clones and leaves some out. The sample records about 1 million clones, around 76% being singletons. Sequencing input: memory CD4+ T cells sorted from blood. As for subset: CD45RA-negative fraction. The receptors come from a man aged 18 to 29 in good health.

As for this clone: At the DNA level, this CDR3 is encoded by other sequences in the same sample as well. The chain recombines TRBV6-5 with TRBJ1-6; no definite D call. The CDR3 extends over 13 amino acids. The ends were cut back, 6 bases at V and 6 bases at J, with 9 bases in the middle. From germline, CDR1 is MNHEY and CDR2 SVGAGI. As DNA, the CDR3 is TGTGCCAGCAGCCGCACAGCTAATTCACCCCTCCACTTT. It yields the protein CASSRTANSPLHF.

The chain carries TRBV29-1 and TRBJ1-3; D possibly corresponds to TRBD1 (5 bases). CDR3 size: 14 residues. Germline V gene lookup returns CDR1 SQVTM and CDR2 ANQGSEA. Trimming cost V 5 bases and J 0 bases, with 11 bases left between them. The CDR3 region has the DNA TGCAGCGTTTTGACAGTGGACTCTGGAAACACCATATATTTT. Protein: CSVLTVDSGNTIYF.

The chain links TRBV28 to TRBJ1-2; a possible D gene is TRBD1 (6 bases). V was cut by 3 bases and J by 2 bases, with 10 bases left in between. Per the germline V gene, CDR1 is MDHEN and CDR2 is SYDVKM. This CDR3 comprises 14 residues. The CDR3 sequence: CASSLGGGNYGYTF. CDR3 DNA sequence: TGTGCCAGCAGTTTGGGGGGCGGAAACTATGGCTACACCTTC.

This clone was seen just once. This chain links TRBV10-3 with TRBJ2-7; possible D gene TRBD1, 5 bases. V lost 11 bases and J lost 5, with 22 bases in between. Looked up from germline, CDR1 is ENHRY and CDR2 is SYGVKD. The CDR3 has 14 amino acids. In nucleotides, the CDR3 is TGTGCCGCCCGGGCGACGGCGGACAAAGACGAGCAGTACTTC. This translates into CAARATADKDEQYF.

This clone was seen a few times. This rearrangement joins TRBV10-3 to TRBJ2-3, with 10 bases lining up with TRBD1. Germline V lookup: CDR1 ENHRY, CDR2 SYGVKD. J lost 2 bases, V lost 2 bases, and 4 bases had no gene match. This CDR3 has 16 residues. The CDR3 coding sequence is TGTGCCATCAGTGAGCCGGGACAGGGGATCACAGATACGCAGTATTTT. It translates to CAISEPGQGITDTQYF.

This clone was seen many times. Additional DNA sequences in this sample encode the identical CDR3. The chain joins TRBV5-1 to TRBJ2-3; D not resolved. Looked up from germline, CDR1 is SGHRS and CDR2 is YFSETQ. This CDR3 has 12 residues. V gave up 0 bases and J gave up 2 bases, with 1 base separating them. CDR3 in DNA: TGCGCCAGCAGCTTGGTCACAGATACGCAGTATTTT. Translation gives CASSLVTDTQYF.

This chain's CDR3 is CATQPAGAVGTEAFF. CDR3 in DNA: TGTGCCACCCAACCGGCCGGGGCAGTCGGTACTGAAGCTTTCTTT. This chain connects TRBV25-1 to TRBJ1-1; TRBD1 might be the D (5 bases). V was pared by 10 bases and J by 5 bases, with 23 bases between. The CDR3 runs 15 residues. CDR1 MGHDK and CDR2 SYGVNS come from the germline V gene.

The chain uses TRBV21-1 and TRBJ2-5; the DNA was not used to check the table's D call, TRBD1. TRBV21-1 counts as a pseudogene. This CDR3 has 14 amino acids. This CDR3 is CASSKGTGEETQYF. The CDR3 DNA sequence: TGTGCCAGCAGCAAAGGGACAGGGGAAGAGACCCAGTACTTC.

A single count supports this clone. The chain uses TRBV2 and TRBJ2-3, with D tentatively TRBD1 or TRBD2 (5 bases each). Germline V lookup: CDR1 SNHLY, CDR2 FYNNEI. Trimming took 6 bases from V and 7 from J, leaving 14 bases between them. The CDR3 consists of 13 residues. The CDR3 protein is CASRGDGVNTQYF. CDR3 nucleotide sequence: TGTGCCAGCAGGGGGGACGGCGTAAATACGCAGTATTTT.

The chain combines TRBV2 with TRBJ2-1, with TRBD2 matching 8 bases. Germline V gene lookup returns CDR1 SNHLY and CDR2 FYNNEI. This CDR3 region has 13 residues. Trimming took 8 bases from V and 12 from J; bases not matched to a gene: 12. DNA for the CDR3: TGTGCCAGCTTCGAGCGGGGGATGGGCGGGCAGTTCTTC. Translated: CASFERGMGGQFF.

This clone was detected once. The chain carries TRBV9 and TRBJ1-5, with TRBD1 matching over 7 bases. The CDR3 consists of 15 residues. V lost 3 bases and J lost 3; bases outside the gene matches: 6. CDR1 is SGDLS and CDR2 is YYNGEE in the germline V gene. The CDR3: CASSATGALNQPQHF. The CDR3 bases are TGTGCCAGCAGCGCAACAGGGGCCCTCAATCAGCCCCAGCATTTT.

This clone was found once. The genes are TRBV6-5 and TRBJ2-7; TRBD2 might be the D (5 bases). The CDR3 length is 15 residues. Trimming took off 3 bases at V and 3 bases at J, with 15 bases between the two ends. Germline assignment: CDR1 MNHEY and CDR2 SVGAGI. CDR3 protein: CASSYMGSSLYEQYF. The DNA of the CDR3 is TGTGCCAGCAGTTATATGGGGAGCTCTCTCTACGAGCAGTACTTC.

In regard to this clone: The same CDR3 is also encoded by other DNA sequences in this sample. The chain links TRBV18 to TRBJ2-2; D may match TRBD1 or TRBD2 (5 bases each). With 2 bases removed from V and 3 bases from J, the gap between germline ends came to 7 bases. This CDR3 spans 14 amino acids. The germline V gene has CDR1 KGHSH and CDR2 LQKENI. The CDR3 nucleotides read TGTGCCAGCTCACCATTGGGGGACACCGGGGAGCTGTTTTTT. Its translation: CASSPLGDTGELFF.

The chain carries TRBV6-1 and TRBJ1-3; D possibly corresponds to TRBD1 (6 bases). Trimming shortened V by 8 bases and J by 0 bases, and 14 bases separated the two germline ends. Germline lookup yields CDR1 MNHNS and CDR2 SASEGT. This CDR3 spans 15 amino acids. CDR3 amino acids: CASLGQTSSGNTIYF. The CDR3 DNA reads TGTGCCAGCCTAGGACAGACGAGCTCTGGAAACACCATATATTTT.

CDR3 bases: TGTGCCAGCAGCTCCGGGACAGGCCTCCCAATTGGGGGCTACACCTTC. It yields the protein CASSSGTGLPIGGYTF. The chain recombines TRBV5-4 with TRBJ1-2, with 8 bases that match TRBD1. Germline loops: CDR1 SGHNT, CDR2 YYREEE (reference sequence). The CDR3 has 16 residues. Unmatched junction bases numbered 15, after V lost 3 bases and J lost 8 bases.

The chain carries TRBV6-4 and TRBJ1-2, with TRBD1 as a possible D gene (5 bases). The CDR3 is 12 amino acids. V was shortened by 10 bases and J by 2 bases, with 11 bases between the two germline ends. The germline V gene has CDR1 MRHNA and CDR2 SNTAGT. The chain's CDR3 is CATPTGNYGYTF. The CDR3 DNA reads TGTGCCACCCCAACAGGAAACTATGGCTACACCTTC.

The chain carries TRBV19 and TRBJ1-1; a weak D match, TRBD1 (5 bases). The CDR3 totals 14 residues. The V end lost 3 bases, the J end lost 5 bases, and 13 bases lay between the germline ends. From germline, CDR1 is LNHDA and CDR2 SQIVND (reference sequence). In DNA form, the CDR3 reads TGTGCCAGTAGTATGGCGGGGCGGCAGACTGAAGCTTTCTTT. It specifies CASSMAGRQTEAFF.

V and J are TRBV2 and TRBJ1-1, with 11 bases fitting TRBD1. The CDR3 runs 16 residues. CDR1 is SNHLY, CDR2 FYNNEI, per germline. Unmatched junction bases numbered 8, after V lost 7 bases and J lost 1 base. The CDR3 region has the DNA TGTGCCAGCAAACCGGACAGGGGGCATGAGAACACTGAAGCTTTCTTT. Translated: CASKPDRGHENTEAFF.

CDR3 bases: TGCGCCAGCAGCTTTCAAGGGGGGCGGACTGAAGCTTTCTTT. It yields the protein CASSFQGGRTEAFF. V and J are TRBV5-1 and TRBJ1-1; possibly TRBD1 for D (6 bases). This CDR3 is built from 14 residues. Germline loops: CDR1 SGHRS, CDR2 YFSETQ. With 2 bases removed from V and 5 bases from J, the gap between germline ends came to 13 bases.

This clone has only a few counts. The rearrangement uses TRBV28 and TRBJ1-2, with D hard to call. The germline V gene encodes CDR1 MDHEN and CDR2 SYDVKM. CDR3 length: 13 amino acids. Trimming removed 5 bases at V and 4 bases at J, with 11 bases between. The CDR3 is CASSMEGPYGYTF. In DNA, the CDR3 is TGTGCCAGCAGTATGGAGGGTCCCTATGGCTACACCTTC.

The chain employs TRBV5-4 and TRBJ2-3; TRBD1 or TRBD2 may be the D gene (5 bases each). This CDR3 comprises 14 residues. Germline V CDR1 and CDR2: SGHNT, YYREEE (reference sequence). V gave up 4 bases and J gave up 8 bases, with 17 bases separating them. CDR3 DNA: TGTGCCAGCAGCGCGCCAGAGGGGCAGGGTACGCAGTATTTT. It encodes CASSAPEGQGTQYF.

The chain uses TRBV5-4 and TRBJ2-7; 11 bases agree with TRBD1. V lost 2 bases to trimming and J lost 5 bases; unmatched junction nucleotides: 9. CDR3 length equals 16 residues. Germline CDR1 SGHNT, CDR2 YYREEE (reference sequence). DNA of the CDR3: TGTGCCAGCAGCTTATCCTCCGGGACAGGGGGTAACGAGCAGTACTTC. Residues: CASSLSSGTGGNEQYF.

The genes are TRBV7-6 and TRBJ1-1, with unresolved D. The CDR3 totals 15 residues. Germline V gene data show CDR1 as SGHVS and CDR2 as FNYEAQ. Trimming cost V 11 bases and J 1 base, with 20 bases left between them. CDR3 loop: CAVGSILIPNTEAFF. The CDR3 DNA follows: TGTGCCGTAGGATCAATACTCATTCCGAACACTGAAGCTTTCTTT.

This clone occurred once. The gene calls are TRBV5-1 and TRBJ1-2; 8 nucleotides match TRBD1. Germline V gene data show CDR1 as SGHRS and CDR2 as YFSETQ. The CDR3 consists of 14 residues. V shed 4 bases, J shed 4 bases, and the junction held 6 bases outside the gene matches. The DNA of the CDR3 is TGCGCCAGCAGCCTTCGGACAGGGTCCTATGGCTACACCTTC. Residues: CASSLRTGSYGYTF.

This clone appeared a few times. The rearrangement joins TRBV19 to TRBJ2-7; no definite D call. The germline V gene encodes CDR1 LNHDA and CDR2 SQIVND (reference sequence). CDR3 length equals 11 residues. V lost 3 bases and J 7 bases, leaving 7 bases between the germline ends. CDR3 residues: CASSMATEQYF. DNA of the CDR3: TGTGCCAGTAGTATGGCGACGGAGCAGTACTTC.

On this clone itself: Other DNA sequences in this sample translate to the same CDR3. The V gene is TRBV5-6, the J gene TRBJ2-2; tentative D call: TRBD2 (6 bases). Germline V CDR1 and CDR2: SGHDT, YYEEEE. V dropped 1 base and J dropped 4 bases, with 14 bases sitting between them. This CDR3 is 16 amino acids long. CDR3 protein: CASSLFRGGITGELFF. The CDR3 DNA sequence: TGTGCCAGCAGCTTGTTTAGGGGAGGAATCACCGGGGAGCTGTTTTTT.

This chain links TRBV30 with TRBJ2-1, with D perhaps matching TRBD2 (5 bases). The CDR3 consists of 12 residues. V was cut by 3 bases and J by 7 bases, with 10 bases left in between. CDR1 and CDR2 from the germline V gene are GTSNPN and SVGIG (reference sequence). DNA of the CDR3: TGTGCCTGGAGGGGAGACACTAATGAGCAGTTCTTC. Translated, it gives CAWRGDTNEQFF. Looking up the rest from reference TRBV30 and TRBJ2-1 gives the full variable domain: SQTIHQWPATLVQPVGSPLSLECTVEGTSNPNLYWYRQAAGRGLQLLFYSVGIGQISSEVPQNLSASRPQDRQFILSSKKLLLSDSGFYLCAWRGDTNEQFFGPGTRLTVL.

The chain recombines TRBV5-4 with TRBJ1-1, with TRBD1 identical over 8 bases. V gave up 4 bases and J gave up 5 bases; unmatched junction bases: 10. The germline V gene encodes CDR1 SGHNT and CDR2 YYREEE (reference sequence). The CDR3 is 15 residues long. Here the CDR3 reads CASSLTGQGKTEAFF. The CDR3 DNA follows: TGTGCCAGCAGCCTGACAGGACAGGGAAAGACTGAAGCTTTCTTT.

The V gene is TRBV6-5, the J gene TRBJ1-2, with 8 bases fitting TRBD1. Germline CDR1 reads MNHEY; CDR2 reads SVGAGI. This CDR3 comprises 14 residues. V gave up 2 bases and J gave up 11 bases; unmatched junction bases: 10. The CDR3 reads CASSYGGLRDRYTF. The CDR3 coding sequence is TGTGCCAGCAGTTACGGGGGGCTTAGGGACAGGTACACCTTC.

This clone was found once. The rearrangement uses TRBV9 and TRBJ2-3; TRBD2 aligns across 8 bases. Germline CDR1 reads SGDLS; CDR2 reads YYNGEE. J lost 4 bases, V lost 6 bases, and 10 bases had no gene match. This CDR3 has 15 amino acids. The CDR3 region has the DNA TGTGCCAGCAACACCATAGCGGGGATACCAGATACGCAGTATTTT. This sequence encodes CASNTIAGIPDTQYF. Full variable domain (rest looked up from reference TRBV9 and TRBJ2-3): DSGVTQTPKHLITATGQRVTLRCSPRSGDLSVYWYQQSLDQGLQFLIQYYNGEERAKGNILERFSAQQFPDLHSELNLSSLELGDSALYFCASNTIAGIPDTQYFGPGTRLTVL.

For this clone: Different DNA sequences within this sample yield the same CDR3. The rearrangement joins TRBV4-1 to TRBJ1-5; 7 nucleotides line up with TRBD1. This CDR3 contains 15 residues. From germline, CDR1 is MGHRA and CDR2 YSYEKL. The V segment lost 0 bases and the J segment 7 bases; nucleotides outside the gene matches: 6. The CDR3: CASSQDQGVGQPQHF. CDR3 in DNA: TGCGCCAGCAGCCAAGACCAGGGGGTAGGGCAGCCCCAGCATTTT.

The V call is TRBV9, the J call TRBJ1-1, with D uncertain. In germline, CDR1 is SGDLS, CDR2 YYNGEE. V lost 0 bases, J lost 9 bases, and 12 bases lay in between. The CDR3 extends over 13 amino acids. The CDR3 sequence: CASSVAGQTKAFF. The CDR3 DNA reads as TGTGCCAGCAGCGTAGCTGGTCAGACCAAAGCTTTCTTT.